Each of the 21 T cell receptor beta chains below was sequenced from the same sample in a study of T-cell memory formation after mild COVID-19. MiXCR was run by TCRdb on the 5' RACE reads, yielding one entry per CDR3 protein. The table shows fewer than 650,000 distinct CDR3 sequences, with about 18% occurring only once. The specimen sequenced was PBMCs or a T cell subset sorted from them (not recorded which). These receptor sequences come from an adult woman who had mild COVID-19 (a few samples of this study predate the infection). Cell type and time point are not known.

The chain recombines TRBV5-1 with TRBJ2-2; either TRBD1 or TRBD2 may fit D (5 bases each). The CDR3 contains 15 residues. CDR1 is SGHRS, CDR2 YFSETQ, per germline. V lost 4 bases and J 5 bases, leaving 15 bases between the germline ends. The CDR3 loop is CASSQILGETGELFF. The CDR3 nucleotides read TGCGCCAGCAGCCAAATTCTGGGGGAAACCGGGGAGCTGTTTTTT.

A few counts support this clonotype. This sequence joins TRBV9 and TRBJ2-1; 8 nucleotides match TRBD1. J lost 8 bases, V lost 3 bases, and 1 base had no gene match. From germline, CDR1 is SGDLS and CDR2 YYNGEE. This CDR3 region has 12 residues. CDR3: CASSARGHEQFF. CDR3 nucleotides: TGTGCCAGCAGCGCCAGGGGGCATGAGCAGTTCTTC. The entire variable domain, with the rest obtained from reference TRBV9 and TRBJ2-1, is as follows: DSGVTQTPKHLITATGQRVTLRCSPRSGDLSVYWYQQSLDQGLQFLIQYYNGEERAKGNILERFSAQQFPDLHSELNLSSLELGDSALYFCASSARGHEQFFGPGTRLTVL.

This clonotype was seen many times. The chain links TRBV6-2 or TRBV6-3 to TRBJ1-5, with D possibly matching TRBD1 (5 bases). V was clipped by 6 bases and J by 4 bases, with 10 bases between them. In germline, CDR1 is MNHEY, CDR2 SVGEGT. The CDR3 runs 13 residues. The CDR3 loop reads CASSRDRNQPQHF. CDR3 coding DNA: TGTGCCAGCAGCCGCGACAGAAATCAGCCCCAGCATTTT.

The chain combines TRBV7-9 with TRBJ1-1; D is undetermined. V was clipped by 1 base and J by 6 bases, with 9 bases between them. Per the germline V gene, CDR1 is SEHNR and CDR2 is FQNEAQ (reference sequence). The CDR3 has 13 residues. CDR3 residues: CASSLGAESEAFF. In DNA, the CDR3 is TGTGCCAGCAGCTTAGGGGCAGAATCTGAAGCTTTCTTT.

This clonotype was seen a few times. This rearrangement joins TRBV29-1 to TRBJ1-2; 9 bases line up with TRBD1. The germline CDR1 and CDR2 sequences are SQVTM and ANQGSEA. Losses at the gene ends were 0 bases for V and 0 bases for J; bases not matched to a gene: 8. This CDR3 spans 17 amino acids. The CDR3 coding sequence is TGCAGCGTTGAAGAGTGGGACAGGGCCTTCGCTAACTATGGCTACACCTTC. The encoded protein is CSVEEWDRAFANYGYTF.

The V gene is TRBV7-9, the J gene TRBJ2-1; D is unclear. Trimming took 8 bases from V and 6 from J, leaving 5 bases between them. Germline-derived CDR1 and CDR2 are SEHNR and FQNEAQ (reference sequence). The CDR3 covers 10 residues. CDR3 in amino acids: CASERNEQFF. The CDR3 DNA follows: TGTGCCAGCGAGCGCAATGAGCAGTTCTTC.

This chain links TRBV4-1 with TRBJ1-2; D remains ambiguous. This CDR3 contains 15 residues. V lost 2 bases to trimming and J lost 6 bases, with 16 bases between them. Germline V gene sequence: CDR1 MGHRA, CDR2 YSYEKL. The CDR3 spells CASSQRSGGKDGYTF. The CDR3 nucleotides read TGCGCCAGCAGCCAACGGTCCGGAGGCAAGGATGGCTACACCTTC.

This clonotype was counted a few times. The chain carries TRBV12-3 or TRBV12-4 and TRBJ1-1; tentatively, D is TRBD1 (5 bases). Trimming removed 6 bases at V and 1 base at J, with 15 bases between. The CDR3 runs 15 residues. The CDR3 spells CASRTAFGGNTEAFF. CDR3 bases: TGTGCCAGCAGGACAGCGTTCGGGGGGAACACTGAAGCTTTCTTT.

The table lists this clonotype with a few counts. The CDR3 DNA is TGCAGTGCTAGACCGGGACAGGGAGACGAGCAGTACTTC. Its protein product is CSARPGQGDEQYF. V gene TRBV20-1 combines with J gene TRBJ2-7; TRBD1 matches at 9 bases. V dropped 2 bases and J dropped 5; count of bases not matched to a gene: 4. CDR1 is DFQATT, CDR2 SNEGSKA, per germline (reference sequence). The CDR3 is 13 amino acids.

This clonotype was seen more than once but under ten times. The rearrangement uses TRBV9 and TRBJ2-2; no definite D call. Germline assignment: CDR1 SGDLS and CDR2 YYNGEE. CDR3 length equals 16 residues. V was pared by 0 bases and J by 6 bases, with 15 bases between. CDR3 DNA sequence: TGTGCCAGCAGCGTAGACGTGTTCACAGTCGCCGGGGAGCTGTTTTTT. Translation gives CASSVDVFTVAGELFF.

The chain recombines TRBV24-1 with TRBJ1-1; a weak D match, TRBD1 (6 bases). The CDR3 runs 13 residues. V was trimmed by 9 bases and J by 2 bases, leaving 12 bases between them. Germline V lookup: CDR1 KGHDR, CDR2 SFDVKD. This CDR3 reads CATRRGDNTEAFF. CDR3 nucleotide sequence: TGTGCCACCCGAAGGGGGGACAACACTGAAGCTTTCTTT.

In this sample, this clonotype turned up a few times. The chain has TRBV5-1 and TRBJ2-6, with TRBD1 matching 12 bases. The trim removed 4 bases at V and 3 bases at J, leaving 5 bases unmatched. CDR3 size: 17 residues. From germline, CDR1 is SGHRS and CDR2 YFSETQ. This CDR3 is CASSPGTGGVGANVLTF. CDR3 DNA: TGCGCCAGCAGCCCTGGGACAGGGGGCGTTGGGGCCAACGTCCTGACTTTC.

This clonotype was picked up a small number of times. The genes are TRBV2 and TRBJ1-2, with TRBD1 matching over 9 bases. This CDR3 spans 14 amino acids. Germline V gene lookup returns CDR1 SNHLY and CDR2 FYNNEI. The ends lost 5 bases at V and 3 bases at J; junction bases unmatched: 4. The CDR3 is CASSTGTGYYGYTF. The CDR3, as DNA: TGTGCCAGCAGTACCGGGACAGGGTACTATGGCTACACCTTC.

The chain links TRBV5-1 to TRBJ2-3; 12 bases are a match to TRBD2. Trimming cost V 7 bases and J 2 bases; bases outside gene matches: 8. CDR1 SGHRS and CDR2 YFSETQ come from the germline V gene. This CDR3 comprises 16 residues. CDR3 in amino acids: CASVLLAGGPTDTQYF. Written as DNA, the CDR3 is TGCGCCAGCGTCCTACTAGCGGGGGGACCCACAGATACGCAGTATTTT.

This clonotype came up a few times. The chain is built from TRBV30 and TRBJ1-1, with D uncertain. Germline CDR1 GTSNPN, CDR2 SVGIG (reference sequence). This CDR3 region has 11 residues. V lost 2 bases and J lost 6, with 7 bases in between. The CDR3 loop is CAWSLGSEAFF. The CDR3 nucleotides are TGTGCCTGGAGTCTGGGGTCTGAAGCTTTCTTT.

The chain joins TRBV5-1 to TRBJ1-1; TRBD1 matches at 7 bases. From germline, CDR1 is SGHRS and CDR2 YFSETQ. V dropped 3 bases and J dropped 5; count of bases not matched to a gene: 13. The CDR3 runs 16 residues. CDR3 residues: CASSWGPQGLETEAFF. Written as DNA, the CDR3 is TGCGCCAGCAGCTGGGGGCCACAGGGGTTAGAGACTGAAGCTTTCTTT.

The sample holds a few counts of this clonotype. This chain uses TRBV20-1 with TRBJ2-2; D is unresolved. CDR1 and CDR2 (germline): DFQATT, SNEGSKA (reference sequence). CDR3 length equals 15 residues. V lost 0 bases and J 4 bases, leaving 12 bases between the germline ends. The CDR3 protein is CSARDGVAITGELFF. The CDR3 DNA follows: TGCAGTGCTAGAGATGGGGTAGCCATCACCGGGGAGCTGTTTTTT.

The chain joins TRBV2 to TRBJ2-3; tentatively, D is TRBD1 (6 bases). This CDR3 contains 16 residues. Germline CDR1 is SNHLY and CDR2 is FYNNEI. V dropped 5 bases and J dropped 4 bases, with 19 bases sitting between them. CDR3 residues: CASSSGTYMFADTQYF. CDR3 coding DNA: TGTGCCAGCAGTTCCGGGACATACATGTTCGCAGATACGCAGTATTTT.

For the CDR3, the DNA is TGTGCCAGCAGTTACCAAGAGACAGCAACTAATGAAAAACTGTTTTTT. Translation gives CASSYQETATNEKLFF. The V and J genes are TRBV6-6 and TRBJ1-4; tentative D call: TRBD1 (5 bases). Germline CDR1 reads MNHNY; CDR2 reads SVGAGI (reference sequence). V lost 2 bases, J lost 0 bases, and 10 bases lay in between. The CDR3 is 16 amino acids.

The rearrangement joins TRBV27 to TRBJ1-6; TRBD1 matches at 8 bases. The CDR3 runs 13 residues. V was clipped by 8 bases and J by 9 bases; unmatched bases: 6. The germline gives CDR1 MNHEY, CDR2 SMNVEV (reference sequence). The CDR3 sequence: CASGEDRASPLHF. Here the CDR3 DNA reads TGTGCCAGCGGTGAGGACAGGGCTTCACCCCTCCACTTT.

This sequence joins TRBV9 and TRBJ1-6, with a possible D match to TRBD1 (6 bases). This CDR3 contains 17 residues. Trimming left V 4 bases short and J 4 bases short, with 18 bases between. Germline V lookup: CDR1 SGDLS, CDR2 YYNGEE. CDR3: CASSQSTRGLYNSPLHF. For the CDR3, the DNA is TGTGCCAGCAGCCAGTCTACCAGGGGACTTTATAATTCACCCCTCCACTTT.